A selection of T cell receptor beta chains follows, all from one sample in a study of Ad26.COV2.S vaccination and SARS-CoV-2 variants. Here immunoSEQ multiplex PCR was the method, and the copy in TCRdb shows in-frame clones only, minus some. The table includes about 460,000 clones, 80% to 90% detected once. The source material was peripheral blood, sampled in a trial of Ad26.COV2.S vaccine versus placebo. Receptor source: a person aged 18 to 65 who received the Ad26.COV2.S COVID-19 vaccine or a placebo. The CDR3 runs from the conserved cysteine through the conserved F or W. Each record gives: J gene, clone size, V gene, D gene, CDR3 DNA, CDR3 protein. The D gene is left open where the match is weak. Not every row has a clone size; where given, it reads once, few, many or a size class.

J: TRBJ1-2
size: -
V: TRBV6-5
D: TRBD1
DNA: TGTGCCAGCAGTTACTCGCGACGACAGGGGGCAAGTGGCTACACCTTC
CDR3: CASSYSRRQGASGYTF

J: TRBJ2-5
size: once
V: TRBV5-1
D: -
DNA: TGCGCCAGCAGCTTCGCTACACATGAAGAGACCCAGTACTTC
CDR3: CASSFATHEETQYF

J: TRBJ1-2
size: -
V: TRBV12-3/TRBV12-4
D: -
DNA: TGTGCCAGCAGTTTATGGGGAGTGGATGGCTACACCTTC
CDR3: CASSLWGVDGYTF

J: TRBJ1-2
size: -
V: TRBV19
D: -
DNA: TGTGCCAGTACCAACCGGGGGGCCGGCAGCTACACCTTC
CDR3: CASTNRGAGSYTF

J: TRBJ2-3
size: -
V: TRBV10-1
D: -
DNA: TGCGCCAGCAGTGGGCCGGTGGGAGTTGGTACGCAGTATTTT
CDR3: CASSGPVGVGTQYF

J: TRBJ2-7
size: -
V: TRBV27
D: -
DNA: TGTGCCAGCCGAGAAGTAGCCGGATGGGGTGAGCAGTACTTC
CDR3: CASREVAGWGEQYF

J: TRBJ2-7
size: -
V: TRBV18
D: TRBD2
DNA: TGTGCCAGCTCACCAGTAAGCGGGGCCGTCCCCTACGAGCAGTACTTC
CDR3: CASSPVSGAVPYEQYF

J: TRBJ1-2
size: -
V: TRBV2
D: TRBD1
DNA: TGTGCCAGCAGGGGGACAGTCGGCGCCTATGGCTACACCTTC
CDR3: CASRGTVGAYGYTF

J: TRBJ1-1
size: -
V: TRBV15
D: TRBD1
DNA: TGTGCCACCAGCGGAACGGACAGGGCGGCTTTCTTT
CDR3: CATSGTDRAAFF

J: TRBJ1-6
size: -
V: TRBV7-9
D: -
DNA: TGTGCCAGCAGCTTTGAGGGAGTAGGATCACCCCTCCACTTT
CDR3: CASSFEGVGSPLHF

J: TRBJ2-2
size: -
V: TRBV7-2
D: TRBD2
DNA: TGTGCCAGCAGCTTGGGTCTAGCGGGATACACCGGGGAGCTGTTTTTT
CDR3: CASSLGLAGYTGELFF

J: TRBJ2-2
size: -
V: TRBV18
D: -
DNA: TGTGCCAGCTCACCACAGGGGGTGGACACCGGGGAGCTGTTTTTT
CDR3: CASSPQGVDTGELFF

J: TRBJ1-2
size: once
V: TRBV6-5
D: -
DNA: TGTGCCAGCAGTCAGTCCGGACGGAGCACGTATGGCTACACCTTC
CDR3: CASSQSGRSTYGYTF

J: TRBJ1-2
size: -
V: TRBV27
D: -
DNA: TGTGCCAGCAGTTTAGGGGGGGTTGGCTATGGCTACACCTTC
CDR3: CASSLGGVGYGYTF

J: TRBJ2-1
size: -
V: TRBV29-1
D: -
DNA: TGCAGCGTCCCATGGGGAAGCTCCTACAATGAGCAGTTCTTC
CDR3: CSVPWGSSYNEQFF

J: TRBJ2-7
size: -
V: TRBV5-6
D: TRBD1
DNA: TGTGCCAGCAGCTGGGGACAGGGAGGGGCCTACGAGCAGTACTTC
CDR3: CASSWGQGGAYEQYF

J: TRBJ1-4
size: -
V: TRBV14
D: -
DNA: TGTGCCAGCAGCCAAGATCTACAGGTTAATGAAAAACTGTTTTTT
CDR3: CASSQDLQVNEKLFF

J: TRBJ2-4
size: -
V: TRBV5-1
D: TRBD1
DNA: TGCGCCAGCAGCCTTGGGACAGGGGCAGGAAACATTCAGTACTTC
CDR3: CASSLGTGAGNIQYF

J: TRBJ2-2
size: -
V: TRBV18
D: -
DNA: TGTGCCAGCTCATCGTGGACAGATAACACCGGGGAGCTGTTTTTT
CDR3: CASSSWTDNTGELFF

J: TRBJ1-1
size: -
V: TRBV19
D: -
DNA: TGTGCCAGTAGCGGGCTGAACATGAACACTGAAGCTTTCTTT
CDR3: CASSGLNMNTEAFF

J: TRBJ2-7
size: -
V: TRBV11-2
D: TRBD2
DNA: TGTGCCAGCAGCTCCCAGCGGGGGAGCTCCTACGAGCAGTACTTC
CDR3: CASSSQRGSSYEQYF

J: TRBJ2-2
size: -
V: TRBV28
D: TRBD1
DNA: TGTGCCAGCCGTAATCCCGGGACAGTGAACACCGGGGAGCTGTTTTTT
CDR3: CASRNPGTVNTGELFF

J: TRBJ1-5
size: -
V: TRBV28
D: TRBD1
DNA: TGTGCCAGCATCCCGGGACAGGGCGATCAGCCCCAGCATTTT
CDR3: CASIPGQGDQPQHF

J: TRBJ2-2
size: -
V: TRBV30
D: TRBD2
DNA: TGTGCCTGGAGTACCGGGAGGGGGGAGCTGTTTTTT
CDR3: CAWSTGRGELFF

J: TRBJ1-1
size: -
V: TRBV9
D: -
DNA: TGTGCCAGCAGCGTAGGCGTGGGGAACACTGAAGCTTTCTTT
CDR3: CASSVGVGNTEAFF

J: TRBJ1-2
size: -
V: TRBV24-1
D: -
DNA: TGTGCCACCAGTGATGTCGGGATGAACTATGGCTACACCTTC
CDR3: CATSDVGMNYGYTF

J: TRBJ2-3
size: -
V: TRBV4-3
D: TRBD1
DNA: TGCGCCAGCAGCCACCGGGACAGGGGGACAGATACGCAGTATTTT
CDR3: CASSHRDRGTDTQYF

J: TRBJ2-2
size: -
V: TRBV19
D: -
DNA: TGTGCCAGTAGTATATTCCCCGACGGGGGCGGGGAGCTGTTTTTT
CDR3: CASSIFPDGGGELFF

J: TRBJ2-3
size: -
V: TRBV7-2
D: -
DNA: TGTGCCAGCAGCTTAGTCCCGGGACCCCCGGATACGCAGTATTTT
CDR3: CASSLVPGPPDTQYF

J: TRBJ2-7
size: -
V: TRBV6-5
D: TRBD1
DNA: TGTGCCAGCATTGCCTGGACAGGGAACTACGAGCAGTACTTC
CDR3: CASIAWTGNYEQYF

J: TRBJ2-2
size: -
V: TRBV29-1
D: -
DNA: TGCAGCGTTGAAGTGGGGGCTACCCCCACCGGGGAGCTGTTTTTT
CDR3: CSVEVGATPTGELFF

J: TRBJ2-5
size: -
V: TRBV19
D: -
DNA: TGTGCCAGTAGAACGTTAGGAGAAGAGACCCAGTACTTC
CDR3: CASRTLGEETQYF

J: TRBJ1-6
size: -
V: TRBV6-2/TRBV6-3
D: TRBD1
DNA: TGTGCCAGCAGTGCCCGGGACAGTAATTCACCCCTCCACTTT
CDR3: CASSARDSNSPLHF

J: TRBJ2-3
size: -
V: TRBV11-2
D: TRBD2
DNA: TGTGCCAGCAGCACCAGACTAGCGGGGGGCACCACAAGCACAGATACGCAGTATTTT
CDR3: CASSTRLAGGTTSTDTQYF

J: TRBJ1-1
size: -
V: TRBV18
D: TRBD1
DNA: TGTGCCAGCTCACCACAAAGACAGGGGGCAACTGAAGCTTTCTTT
CDR3: CASSPQRQGATEAFF

J: TRBJ1-1
size: -
V: TRBV7-2
D: -
DNA: TGTGCCAGCAGCTTAGCGGGGGGGCGGGTGAACACTGAAGCTTTCTTT
CDR3: CASSLAGGRVNTEAFF

J: TRBJ2-7
size: -
V: TRBV10-2
D: -
DNA: TGCGCCAGCAGGGTCGGTTCCTACGAGCAGTACTTC
CDR3: CASRVGSYEQYF

J: TRBJ2-7
size: -
V: TRBV4-1
D: TRBD1
DNA: TGCGCCAGCAGCCAAGGTCCGAAGCCGGGACAGAGCTCCTACGAGCAGTACTTC
CDR3: CASSQGPKPGQSSYEQYF

J: TRBJ2-5
size: -
V: TRBV30
D: TRBD2
DNA: TGTGCCTGGAGCACGACTAGCCCTGGGAGGACCCAGTACTTC
CDR3: CAWSTTSPGRTQYF

J: TRBJ1-1
size: -
V: TRBV6-5
D: -
DNA: TGTGCCAGCACTAAGGACCGGGGAAGACGGGCTTTCTTT
CDR3: CASTKDRGRRAFF

J: TRBJ2-2
size: -
V: TRBV29-1
D: -
DNA: TGCAGCGTAGGACAGACGAACACCGGGGAGCTGTTTTTT
CDR3: CSVGQTNTGELFF

J: TRBJ2-7
size: -
V: TRBV5-5
D: TRBD2
DNA: TGTGCCAGCAGCCAACTAGCGGGGGGTTCCTACGAGCAGTACTTC
CDR3: CASSQLAGGSYEQYF

J: TRBJ1-1
size: -
V: TRBV9
D: TRBD1
DNA: TGTGCCAGCAGCCCTCACTGGACAGGAGTTAACACTGAAGCTTTCTTT
CDR3: CASSPHWTGVNTEAFF

J: TRBJ1-5
size: -
V: TRBV19
D: TRBD1
DNA: TGTGCCAGTAGTAACTACAGGGGTGGACCCCAGCATTTT
CDR3: CASSNYRGGPQHF

J: TRBJ1-2
size: -
V: TRBV2
D: -
DNA: TGTGCCAGCAGTGACTCTGGGGGCACCCGTTATGGCTACACCTTC
CDR3: CASSDSGGTRYGYTF

J: TRBJ2-3
size: -
V: TRBV3-1/TRBV3-2
D: -
DNA: TGTGCCAGCAGCCGGGACCCCCAAGATACGCAGTATTTT
CDR3: CASSRDPQDTQYF

J: TRBJ1-1
size: once
V: TRBV13
D: TRBD1
DNA: TGTGCCAGCAGCTGGATGACAGGGCCTCTTGAAGCTTTCTTT
CDR3: CASSWMTGPLEAFF

J: TRBJ2-5
size: -
V: TRBV5-1
D: TRBD2
DNA: TGCGCCAGCAGCTCTAGCGGGAGGGCTGAGACCCAGTACTTC
CDR3: CASSSSGRAETQYF

J: TRBJ1-1
size: -
V: TRBV5-1
D: -
DNA: TGCGCCAGTACGAAACAGGGTCTTGGCACTGAAGCTTTCTTT
CDR3: CASTKQGLGTEAFF

J: TRBJ2-3
size: -
V: TRBV5-1
D: -
DNA: TGCGCCAGCAGCATCCCCCAGGCAGATACGCAGTATTTT
CDR3: CASSIPQADTQYF

J: TRBJ2-4
size: -
V: TRBV3-1/TRBV3-2
D: -
DNA: TGTGCCAGCAGCCAAGAGCCTGACCTATTAGTCGGAGCCAAAAACATTCAGTACTTC
CDR3: CASSQEPDLLVGAKNIQYF

J: TRBJ1-3
size: -
V: TRBV4-3
D: -
DNA: TGCGCCAGCAGCCAAGAAACGGGACCTGGAAACACCATATATTTT
CDR3: CASSQETGPGNTIYF

J: TRBJ1-1
size: -
V: TRBV7-2
D: -
DNA: TGTGCCAGCAGCTTAAGGGCTCGGATTCCTGAAGCTTTCTTT
CDR3: CASSLRARIPEAFF

J: TRBJ2-1
size: once
V: TRBV4-1
D: -
DNA: TGCGCCAGCAGCCAAGTACGTTCAAGTGTATCCGGGATGAAGCAGTTCTTC
CDR3: CASSQVRSSVSGMKQFF

J: TRBJ1-2
size: -
V: TRBV18
D: -
DNA: TGTGCCAGCTCACCAGTGGGGGCGGCTGGCTACACCTTC
CDR3: CASSPVGAAGYTF

J: TRBJ1-1
size: -
V: TRBV19
D: -
DNA: TGTGCCAGTAGTATAGGGCGGAGCACTGAAGCTTTCTTT
CDR3: CASSIGRSTEAFF

J: TRBJ2-2
size: -
V: TRBV7-9
D: TRBD2
DNA: TGTGCCAGCAGTCTGAGACTAGCGGTAAACACCGGGGAGCTGTTTTTT
CDR3: CASSLRLAVNTGELFF